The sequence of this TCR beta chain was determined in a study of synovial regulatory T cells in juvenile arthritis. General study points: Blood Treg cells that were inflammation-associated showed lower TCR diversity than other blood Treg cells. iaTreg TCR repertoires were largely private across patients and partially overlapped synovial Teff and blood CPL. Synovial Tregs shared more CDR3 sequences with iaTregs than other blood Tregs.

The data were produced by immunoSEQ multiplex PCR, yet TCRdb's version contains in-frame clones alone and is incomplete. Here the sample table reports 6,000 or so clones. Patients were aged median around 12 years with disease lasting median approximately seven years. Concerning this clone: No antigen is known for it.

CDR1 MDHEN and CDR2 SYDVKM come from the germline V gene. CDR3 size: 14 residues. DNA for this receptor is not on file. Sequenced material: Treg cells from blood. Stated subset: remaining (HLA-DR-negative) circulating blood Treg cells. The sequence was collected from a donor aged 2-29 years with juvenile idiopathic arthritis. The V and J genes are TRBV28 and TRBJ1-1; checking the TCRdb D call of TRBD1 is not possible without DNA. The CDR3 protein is CASSHTQGNTEAFF.